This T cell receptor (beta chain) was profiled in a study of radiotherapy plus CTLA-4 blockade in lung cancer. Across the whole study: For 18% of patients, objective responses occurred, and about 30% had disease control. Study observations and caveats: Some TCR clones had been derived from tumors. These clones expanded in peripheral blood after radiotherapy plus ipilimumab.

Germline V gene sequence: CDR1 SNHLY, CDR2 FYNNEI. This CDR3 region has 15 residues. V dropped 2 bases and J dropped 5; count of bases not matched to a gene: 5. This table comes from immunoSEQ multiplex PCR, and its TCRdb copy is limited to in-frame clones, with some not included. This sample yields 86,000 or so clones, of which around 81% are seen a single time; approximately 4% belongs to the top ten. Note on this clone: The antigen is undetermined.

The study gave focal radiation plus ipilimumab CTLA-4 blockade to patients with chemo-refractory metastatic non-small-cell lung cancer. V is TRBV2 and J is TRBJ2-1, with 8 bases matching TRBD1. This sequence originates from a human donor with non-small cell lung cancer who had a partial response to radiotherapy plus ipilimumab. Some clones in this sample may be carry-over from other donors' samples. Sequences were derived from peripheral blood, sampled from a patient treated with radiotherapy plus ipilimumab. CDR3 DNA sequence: TGTGCCAGCAGTGAAACCCGGACAGGGCACAATGAGCAGTTCTTC. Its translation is CASSETRTGHNEQFF.